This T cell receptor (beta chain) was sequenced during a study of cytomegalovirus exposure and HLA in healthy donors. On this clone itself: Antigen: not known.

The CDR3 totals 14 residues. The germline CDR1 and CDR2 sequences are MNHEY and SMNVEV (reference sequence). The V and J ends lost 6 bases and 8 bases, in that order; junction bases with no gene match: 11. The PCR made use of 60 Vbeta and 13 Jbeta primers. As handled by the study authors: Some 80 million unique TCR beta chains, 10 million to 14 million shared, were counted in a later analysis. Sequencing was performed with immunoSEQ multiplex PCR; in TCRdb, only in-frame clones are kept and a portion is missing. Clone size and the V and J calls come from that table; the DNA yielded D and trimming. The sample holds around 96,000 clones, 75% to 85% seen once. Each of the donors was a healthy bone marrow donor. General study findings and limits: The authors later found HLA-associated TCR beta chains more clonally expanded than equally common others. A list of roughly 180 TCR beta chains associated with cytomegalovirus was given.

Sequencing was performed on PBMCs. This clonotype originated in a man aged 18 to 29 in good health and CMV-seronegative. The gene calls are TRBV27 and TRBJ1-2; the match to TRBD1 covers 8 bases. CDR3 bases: TGTGCCAGCAGGCCGGGACAGGACCCGATCGGCTACACCTTC. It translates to CASRPGQDPIGYTF.